The 15 T cell receptor beta chains given below trace back to one sample, sequenced in a study of blood T cell repertoires in COVID-19. The protocol was immunoSEQ multiplex PCR, while the TCRdb copy is restricted to in-frame clones and leaves out a portion. The sample contains approximately 200,000 clones, around 82% of which appear only once. Sequences were obtained from PBMCs or T cells enriched from blood (not recorded which). These TCRs come from a man aged 40-55 years who had recovered from COVID-19.

The sample holds one count of this clone. CDR3 loop: CSVRQGSSYNSPLHF. The CDR3 DNA sequence: TGCAGCGTTAGACAGGGGAGCTCCTATAATTCACCCCTCCACTTT. The V call is TRBV29-1, the J call TRBJ1-6, with 8 bases that match TRBD1. J lost 0 bases, V lost 5 bases, and 3 bases had no gene match. CDR1 is SQVTM and CDR2 is ANQGSEA in the germline V gene. The CDR3 length is 15 residues.

CDR3 nucleotides: TGTGCCAGCAGTTACTCGTACAGTTACCAAGAGACCCAGTACTTC. This sequence encodes CASSYSYSYQETQYF. The J gene is TRBJ2-5, the V gene TRBV6-5; no reliable D call. The CDR3 runs to 15 residues. Germline V gene sequence: CDR1 MNHEY, CDR2 SVGAGI. The germline V and J ends were trimmed by 0 bases and 0 bases, with 8 bases remaining between them.

The chain recombines TRBV29-1 with TRBJ2-7; 12 bases are a match to TRBD2. The CDR3 contains 14 residues. From germline, CDR1 is SQVTM and CDR2 ANQGSEA. J lost 1 base, V lost 6 bases, and 4 bases had no gene match. CDR3 sequence: CSVELAGGSYEQYF. The CDR3 nucleotides read TGCAGCGTGGAACTAGCGGGGGGTTCCTACGAGCAGTACTTC.

The J gene is TRBJ2-5, the V gene TRBV28, with 9 bases matching TRBD2. CDR1 MDHEN and CDR2 SYDVKM come from the germline V gene. V lost 6 bases and J lost 4; bases outside the gene matches: 3. The CDR3 runs to 13 residues. The CDR3 DNA is TGTGCCAGCAGGCGGGGGGGAAGAGAGACCCAGTACTTC. Amino acids: CASRRGGRETQYF.

This chain uses TRBV5-4 with TRBJ2-2, with 8 bases matching TRBD1. Germline lookup yields CDR1 SGHNT and CDR2 YYREEE (reference sequence). The CDR3 totals 15 residues. The ends lost 3 bases at V and 3 bases at J; junction bases unmatched: 4. The CDR3: CASSSGTGYTGELFF. DNA of the CDR3: TGTGCCAGCAGCTCCGGGACAGGATACACCGGGGAGCTGTTTTTT.

The chain uses TRBV19 and TRBJ2-7; tentative D call: TRBD2 (6 bases). CDR1 and CDR2 from the germline V gene are LNHDA and SQIVND (reference sequence). Trimming left V 7 bases short and J 2 bases short, with 18 bases between. The CDR3 is made up of 15 amino acids. The CDR3 coding sequence is TGTGCCAGTACCCACGGGGACGGGAGCACCTACGAGCAGTACTTC. This codes for CASTHGDGSTYEQYF.

The chain employs TRBV5-6 and TRBJ1-1; 10 bases map to TRBD1. Germline-derived CDR1 and CDR2 are SGHDT and YYEEEE. The CDR3 consists of 16 residues. J lost 6 bases, V lost 5 bases, and 13 bases had no gene match. CDR3 amino acids: CASSLTGGWGLAEAFF. The CDR3 DNA sequence: TGTGCCAGCAGTCTGACAGGGGGCTGGGGTTTGGCTGAAGCTTTCTTT.

This clone was seen more than once but under ten times. V and J are TRBV3-1 (or the pseudogene TRBV3-2) and TRBJ2-5; perhaps TRBD1 as D (6 bases). Germline CDR1 and CDR2: LGHDT and YNNKEL (reference sequence). The V and J ends lost 1 base and 4 bases respectively, with 10 bases between them. The CDR3 spans 14 residues. The chain's CDR3 is CASSQGAGVETQYF. DNA for the CDR3: TGTGCCAGCAGCCAAGGAGCAGGGGTAGAGACCCAGTACTTC.

The genes are TRBV4-3 and TRBJ1-4; D gene uncertain. The CDR3 extends over 17 amino acids. V lost 0 bases and J 7 bases, leaving 18 bases between the germline ends. Germline V gene lookup returns CDR1 LGHNA and CDR2 YSLEER. CDR3 sequence (DNA): TGCGCCAGCAGCCAAGATTCTTGGAGGACTCGTAGTGAAAAACTGTTTTTT. It encodes CASSQDSWRTRSEKLFF.

The gene calls are TRBV4-3 and TRBJ2-2; tentative D call: TRBD2 (5 bases). V lost 2 bases, J lost 5 bases, and 21 bases lay in between. There are 18 residues in the CDR3. Germline V gene sequence: CDR1 LGHNA, CDR2 YSLEER. The CDR3 protein is CASSQKGTANGGTGELFF. In nucleotides, the CDR3 is TGCGCCAGCAGCCAAAAAGGCACCGCAAACGGAGGAACCGGGGAGCTGTTTTTT.

This sequence joins TRBV30 and TRBJ1-5; D is ambiguous. CDR3 length: 13 amino acids. Trimming pared 3 bases from V and 6 bases from J, leaving 12 bases between. Germline V CDR1 and CDR2: GTSNPN, SVGIG (reference sequence). CDR3 in DNA: TGTGCCTGGAGCGGGGTAGTAAGTCAGCCCCAGCATTTT. It specifies CAWSGVVSQPQHF.

The chain couples TRBV12-5 to TRBJ2-2; D call uncertain. The germline CDR1 and CDR2 sequences are LGHNT and FRNRAP. The CDR3 totals 14 residues. With 1 base removed from V and 6 bases from J, the gap between germline ends came to 9 bases. This chain's CDR3 is CASGLDPPAGELFF. The CDR3 nucleotides read TGTGCTAGTGGTTTGGACCCCCCGGCCGGGGAGCTGTTTTTT.

The chain joins TRBV11-2 to TRBJ2-2, with D tentatively TRBD1 (6 bases). Trimming took 7 bases from V and 8 from J, leaving 20 bases between them. This CDR3 contains 15 residues. CDR1 is SGHAT and CDR2 is FQNNGV in the germline V gene. CDR3 DNA sequence: TGTGCCAGCACAGCATACGGACAGTCCTCTGGGGAGCTGTTTTTT. Translated: CASTAYGQSSGELFF. The entire variable domain, with the rest obtained from reference TRBV11-2 and TRBJ2-2, is as follows: EAGVAQSPRYKIIEKRQSVAFWCNPISGHATLYWYQQILGQGPKLLIQFQNNGVVDDSQLPKDRFSAERLKGVDSTLKIQPAKLEDSAVYLCASTAYGQSSGELFFGEGSRLTVL.

The chain has TRBV2 and TRBJ2-4; TRBD1 agrees at 10 bases. In germline, CDR1 is SNHLY, CDR2 FYNNEI. The CDR3 is 11 residues long. After removal of 6 bases from V and 14 bases from J, the junction contained 4 bases not matched to a gene. In nucleotides, the CDR3 is TGTGCCAGCAGCCGGACAGGGGGAGAGTACTTC. It is translated as CASSRTGGEYF.

This sequence joins TRBV5-6 and TRBJ1-3; D not resolved. Trimming removed 2 bases at V and 4 bases at J, with 7 bases between. There are 13 residues in the CDR3. Germline V gene lookup returns CDR1 SGHDT and CDR2 YYEEEE. The chain's CDR3 is CASSFPRGNTIYF. CDR3 DNA sequence: TGTGCCAGCAGCTTTCCCAGGGGAAACACCATATATTTT. Full variable domain (remainder filled in from reference TRBV5-6 and TRBJ1-3): DAGVTQSPTHLIKTRGQQVTLRCSPKSGHDTVSWYQQALGQGPQFIFQYYEEEERQRGNFPDRFSGHQFPNYSSELNVNALLLGDSALYLCASSFPRGNTIYFGEGSWLTVV.